One T cell receptor (beta chain) is described in this entry. This record belongs to a study of CD8 T cells in Susac syndrome. Trimming took 4 bases from V and 7 from J; bases not matched to a gene: 6. The CDR3 sequence is 13 residues long. Germline lookup yields CDR1 KGHSH and CDR2 LQKENI. After extraction with the RNeasy kit, about 0.45 to 1 ug of the RNA was reverse transcribed using random hexamers. A multiplex approach, immunoSEQ multiplex PCR, amplified TCR beta CDR3 across 54 Vbeta and 13 Jbeta. TCRdb used MiXCR to reprocess the immunoSEQ multiplex PCR reads, holding one entry per CDR3 protein. Of under 150,000 distinct CDR3 sequences in the sample, approximately 95% are singletons; the top ten hold 0.13% to 0.15%.

The source of this sequence is a human donor with Susac syndrome. This rearrangement joins TRBV18 to TRBJ2-7; 8 bases align to TRBD2. The sample taken for sequencing was CD4+ T cells from PBMCs. In DNA, the CDR3 is TGTGCCAGCTCACTCCCGGGAGGGGGTGAGCAGTACTTC. It yields the protein CASSLPGGGEQYF. Variable domain in full (rest from reference TRBV18 and TRBJ2-7): NAGVMQNPRHLVRRRGQEARLRCSPMKGHSHVYWYRQLPEEGLKFMVYLQKENIIDESGMPKERFSAEFPKEGPSILRIQQVVRGDSAAYFCASSLPGGGEQYFGPGTRLTVT.